The clone carrying this TCR beta chain was picked up many times. The antigen is unknown. CDR1 and CDR2 from the germline V gene are SGHRS and YFSETQ. The CDR3 extends over 14 amino acids. V lost 0 bases to trimming and J lost 7 bases, with 10 bases between them. These data originate in a study of T cells after yellow fever vaccination. Production of TCR cDNA was by 5'RACE template switching, which also added a universal primer site and UMIs. TCRdb re-called the 5' RACE reads with MiXCR, one entry per CDR3 protein. There are more than 110,000 distinct CDR3 sequences in the sample; approximately 6.6% occur only once, and over 0.55% lies in the top ten. Study observations and caveats: FACS-sorted repertoires could harbor abundant contaminating bulk-population clonotypes.

Sequencing used CD4+ T cells sorted from PBMCs, obtained 10 days after the yellow fever booster vaccination. The J gene is TRBJ2-2, the V gene TRBV5-1; D remains ambiguous. This receptor was taken from a man aged 25 to 40 who received the YFV17D yellow fever vaccine. In DNA, the CDR3 is TGCGCCAGCAGCTTGGGCCCGGAATTCGGGGAGCTGTTTTTT. Encoded protein: CASSLGPEFGELFF.